Following are 20 T cell receptor beta chains from one sample sequenced in a study of response to subunit inactivated influenza vaccine. TCRdb called the RT-PCR reads again in MiXCR, with one record for every CDR3 protein. The data contain hundreds of thousands of distinct CDR3 sequences, over 10% of them singletons. Material: PBMCs from blood, obtained around seven weeks after vaccination. The origin of the receptors is a man in his fifties who received an inactivated influenza vaccine.

The gene calls are TRBV5-1 and TRBJ2-5; D unresolved. The germline V and J ends were trimmed by 0 bases and 4 bases, with 13 bases remaining between them. Germline CDR1 reads SGHRS; CDR2 reads YFSETQ. This CDR3 is built from 15 residues. CDR3 coding DNA: TGCGCCAGCAGCTTGGAACCAGGCATGGGAGAGACCCAGTACTTC. Protein sequence: CASSLEPGMGETQYF.

About this clonotype: One junction end does not reproduce the germline sequence, and a read error may be involved. The V and J genes are TRBV12-3 or TRBV12-4 and TRBJ2-1; TRBD1 is a possible D gene (6 bases). The CDR3 covers 14 residues. The CDR3: CASSLRTGYSEQFF. CDR3 sequence (DNA): TGTGCCAGCAGTCTAAGAACAGGGTACAGTGAGCAGTTCTTC.

The V gene is TRBV20-1, the J gene TRBJ2-2; 11 bases fit TRBD1. The CDR3 is 14 amino acids. Per the germline V gene, CDR1 is DFQATT and CDR2 is SNEGSKA (reference sequence). J lost 6 bases, V lost 7 bases, and 7 bases had no gene match. This CDR3 reads CSGAGQGAPGELFF. The DNA of the CDR3 is TGCAGTGGAGCAGGACAGGGGGCACCCGGGGAGCTGTTTTTT.

The chain combines TRBV5-1 with TRBJ2-3; 9 positions match TRBD2. In germline, CDR1 is SGHRS, CDR2 YFSETQ. V lost 7 bases and J lost 5; bases outside the gene matches: 2. The CDR3 is made up of 12 amino acids. CDR3 nucleotide sequence: TGCGCCAGCCAACTAGCGGGAGATACGCAGTATTTT. Translated: CASQLAGDTQYF.

The V gene is TRBV28, the J gene TRBJ1-4; 7 bases are shared with TRBD1. The J segment lost 6 bases and the V segment lost 1 base, leaving 8 bases of the junction unmatched. The CDR3 has 16 residues. Germline V CDR1 and CDR2: MDHEN, SYDVKM. CDR3 nucleotide sequence: TGTGCCAGCAGTTTATCCACAACAGGGGAGGATGAAAAACTGTTTTTT. Translated: CASSLSTTGEDEKLFF.

The chain carries TRBV11-2 and TRBJ1-2, with D maybe TRBD1 (5 bases). Trimming removed 1 base at V and 3 bases at J, with 9 bases between. The CDR3 length is 14 residues. Germline CDR1 is SGHAT and CDR2 is FQNNGV. Written as DNA, the CDR3 is TGTGCCAGCAGCTTAGTAGGGACTGACTATGGCTACACCTTC. Residues: CASSLVGTDYGYTF.

The chain joins TRBV7-9 to TRBJ2-7, with D maybe TRBD2 (6 bases). V lost 5 bases and J 2 bases, leaving 10 bases between the germline ends. Germline assignment: CDR1 SEHNR and CDR2 FQNEAQ (reference sequence). CDR3 length: 13 amino acids. Here the CDR3 reads CASSTTRPYEQYF. The CDR3 coding sequence is TGTGCCAGCAGCACGACTAGACCCTACGAGCAGTACTTC.

The CDR3 loop reads CASSPTGEVGNQPQHF. DNA for the CDR3: TGTGCCAGCAGCCCCACAGGGGAGGTAGGCAATCAGCCCCAGCATTTT. The chain links TRBV7-2 to TRBJ1-5; the match to TRBD1 covers 7 bases. Germline CDR1 SGHTA, CDR2 FQGNSA. This CDR3 has 16 amino acids. Trimming cost V 5 bases and J 2 bases; bases outside gene matches: 9.

This clonotype came up a few times. The chain recombines TRBV7-9 with TRBJ2-1; D unclear. V dropped 1 base and J dropped 5 bases, with 12 bases sitting between them. In germline, CDR1 is SEHNR, CDR2 FQNEAQ (reference sequence). CDR3 size: 15 residues. Here the CDR3 DNA reads TGTGCCAGCAGCTTAGTGTCGGGTTTGAACAATGAGCAGTTCTTC. Translating gives CASSLVSGLNNEQFF.

V and J are TRBV7-2 and TRBJ2-5, with 9 nucleotides matching TRBD2. The CDR3 has 14 residues. The junction had 4 bases not matched to a gene; V was cut back by 1 base and J by 7 bases. In germline, CDR1 is SGHTA, CDR2 FQGNSA. The CDR3 is CASSLVREGGTQYF. The DNA of the CDR3 is TGTGCCAGCAGCTTAGTGCGGGAGGGGGGGACCCAGTACTTC. Complete variable domain (other parts from reference TRBV7-2 and TRBJ2-5): GAGVSQSPSNKVTEKGKDVELRCDPISGHTALYWYRQSLGQGLEFLIYFQGNSAPDKSGLPSDRFSAERTGGSVSTLTIQRTQQEDSAVYLCASSLVREGGTQYFGPGTRLLVL.

This clonotype was counted between two and nine times. The V and J genes are TRBV2 and TRBJ1-1; D gene ambiguous. Trimming cost V 4 bases and J 4 bases, with 7 bases left between them. The germline V gene has CDR1 SNHLY and CDR2 FYNNEI. The CDR3 spans 12 residues. CDR3 loop: CASSVASTEAFF. The CDR3, as DNA: TGTGCCAGCAGTGTTGCGTCCACTGAAGCTTTCTTT.

The rearrangement uses TRBV6-5 and TRBJ2-5, with TRBD2 matching 8 bases. The V segment lost 3 bases and the J segment 7 bases; nucleotides outside the gene matches: 13. The length of the CDR3 is 16 residues. CDR1 MNHEY and CDR2 SVGAGI come from the germline V gene. CDR3 coding DNA: TGTGCCAGCAGTTATGTAATGCCGGGACTAGAGGTGACCCAGTACTTC. This translates into CASSYVMPGLEVTQYF.

This clonotype was recorded at least ten times. The chain joins TRBV7-2 to TRBJ1-1; possible D gene TRBD1, 5 bases. Trimming left V 2 bases short and J 11 bases short, with 15 bases between. The CDR3 extends over 13 amino acids. Germline-derived CDR1 and CDR2 are SGHTA and FQGNSA. The CDR3: CASSLRAQGSAFF. CDR3 coding DNA: TGTGCCAGCAGCTTACGGGCCCAGGGTAGTGCTTTCTTT. Using reference TRBV7-2 and TRBJ1-1 for the parts outside the CDR3, the full variable domain is GAGVSQSPSNKVTEKGKDVELRCDPISGHTALYWYRQSLGQGLEFLIYFQGNSAPDKSGLPSDRFSAERTGGSVSTLTIQRTQQEDSAVYLCASSLRAQGSAFFGQGTRLTVV.

The genes are TRBV12-3 or TRBV12-4 and TRBJ2-7; TRBD1 matches at 8 bases. V dropped 5 bases and J dropped 4; count of bases not matched to a gene: 7. The CDR3 loop spans 14 amino acids. The CDR3 nucleotides read TGTGCCAGCAGTAATACAGGGGGTCGATACGAGCAGTACTTC. It translates to CASSNTGGRYEQYF.

The chain recombines TRBV11-2 with TRBJ2-2; 13 bases line up with TRBD2. This CDR3 region has 18 residues. Germline assignment: CDR1 SGHAT and CDR2 FQNNGV. After removal of 1 base from V and 5 bases from J, the junction contained 7 bases not matched to a gene. The CDR3 is CASSLGTSGRALTGELFF. CDR3 nucleotide sequence: TGTGCCAGCAGCTTAGGAACTAGCGGGAGGGCCTTGACCGGGGAGCTGTTTTTT.

This clonotype was seen only a few times. J is TRBJ2-5 and V is TRBV11-2; 9 bases are a match to TRBD2. The V gene end was trimmed by 3 bases and the J gene end by 1 base; junction bases not matched to a gene: 6. Germline loops: CDR1 SGHAT, CDR2 FQNNGV. The CDR3 is 16 residues long. CDR3 bases: TGTGCCAGCAGCTTTCTAGCTAGCGGGATCCAAGAGACCCAGTACTTC. Amino acid sequence: CASSFLASGIQETQYF.

The chain employs TRBV12-3 or TRBV12-4 and TRBJ1-1; D unresolved. The CDR3 length is 12 residues. V lost 7 bases and J 2 bases, leaving 8 bases between the germline ends. CDR3: CASIRSNTEAFF. The DNA for the CDR3 is TGTGCCAGCATAAGGTCCAACACTGAAGCTTTCTTT.

This clonotype was recorded many times. The chain links TRBV29-1 to TRBJ2-1; 9 bases map to TRBD2. The V segment lost 1 base and the J segment 9 bases; nucleotides outside the gene matches: 10. The CDR3 totals 15 residues. The V gene's germline CDR1 is SQVTM and CDR2 ANQGSEA. The chain's CDR3 is CSVEGVAGGPLEQFF. The DNA for the CDR3 is TGCAGCGTTGAAGGAGTGGCGGGAGGGCCCCTTGAGCAGTTCTTC.

This clonotype was seen more than once but under ten times. Mismatch with germline at one junction end may stem from a read error. V and J are TRBV27 and TRBJ2-3; 8 bases align to TRBD2. Germline V gives CDR1 MNHEY, CDR2 SMNVEV (reference sequence). This CDR3 contains 11 residues. CDR3 loop: CASKRGERERF. The CDR3 DNA is TGTGCCAGCAAACGTGGGGAGCGGGAGAGATTT.

In its sample, this clonotype was seen many times. The chain joins TRBV7-2 to TRBJ2-7; D may be TRBD2 (6 bases). Germline-derived CDR1 and CDR2 are SGHTA and FQGNSA. This CDR3 region has 13 residues. Trimming removed 3 bases from V and 2 bases from J, with 8 bases in between. The DNA of the CDR3 is TGTGCCAGCAGCTTCGGGACTGCCTACGAGCAGTACTTC. This translates into CASSFGTAYEQYF.